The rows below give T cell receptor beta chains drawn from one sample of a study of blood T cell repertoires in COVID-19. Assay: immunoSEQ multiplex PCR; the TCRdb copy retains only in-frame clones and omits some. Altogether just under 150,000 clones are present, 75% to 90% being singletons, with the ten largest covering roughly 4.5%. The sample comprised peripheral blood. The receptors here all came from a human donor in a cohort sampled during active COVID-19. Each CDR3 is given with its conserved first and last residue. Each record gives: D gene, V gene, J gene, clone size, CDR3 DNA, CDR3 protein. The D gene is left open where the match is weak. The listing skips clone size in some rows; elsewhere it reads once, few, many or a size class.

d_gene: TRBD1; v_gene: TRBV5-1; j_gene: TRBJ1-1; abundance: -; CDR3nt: TGCGCCAGCAGCTTCGGACAGGGAGGCACTGAAGCTTTCTTT; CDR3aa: CASSFGQGGTEAFF
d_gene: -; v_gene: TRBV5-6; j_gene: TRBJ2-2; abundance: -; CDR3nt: TGTGCCAGCAGCCTAGGGGTGGTCACCGGGGAGCTGTTTTTT; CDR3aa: CASSLGVVTGELFF
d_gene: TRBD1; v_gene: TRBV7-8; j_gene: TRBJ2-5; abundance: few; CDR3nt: TGTGCCAGCACCTCGGACAGGGTCTTCCAAGAGACCCAGTACTTC; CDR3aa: CASTSDRVFQETQYF
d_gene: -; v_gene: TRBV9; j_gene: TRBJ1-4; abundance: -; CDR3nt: TGTGCCAGCAGCGTAGATCTGGGAGGAAAACTGTTTTTT; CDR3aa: CASSVDLGGKLFF
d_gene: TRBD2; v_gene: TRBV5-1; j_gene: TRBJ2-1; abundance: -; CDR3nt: TGCGCCAGCAGATTCCTCGGGACTAGCGGCCCGAGGGGCAATGAGCAGTTCTTC; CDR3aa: CASRFLGTSGPRGNEQFF
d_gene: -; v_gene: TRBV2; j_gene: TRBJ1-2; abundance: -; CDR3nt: TGTGCCAGCAGTGAAACAGCTAACTATGGCTACACCTTC; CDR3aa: CASSETANYGYTF
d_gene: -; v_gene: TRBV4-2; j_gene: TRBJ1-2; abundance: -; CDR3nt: TGTGCCAGCAGCCTAAAAGTGGGCTCGAACTATGGCTACACCTTC; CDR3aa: CASSLKVGSNYGYTF
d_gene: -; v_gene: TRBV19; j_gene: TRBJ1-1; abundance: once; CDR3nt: TGTGCCAGTAGTATACCGTACAAGAACACTGAAGCTTTCTTT; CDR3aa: CASSIPYKNTEAFF
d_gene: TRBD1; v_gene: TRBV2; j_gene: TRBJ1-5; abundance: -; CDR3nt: TGTGCCAGCAGTGAATCCCCCGGACAGGGGTTTCAGCCCCAGCATTTT; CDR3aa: CASSESPGQGFQPQHF
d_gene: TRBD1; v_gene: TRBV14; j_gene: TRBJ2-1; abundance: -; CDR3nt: TGTGCCAGCAGCCATCCGGGACAGGGTGTCTATGAGCAGTTCTTC; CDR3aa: CASSHPGQGVYEQFF
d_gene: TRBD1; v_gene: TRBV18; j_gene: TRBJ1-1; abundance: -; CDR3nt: TGTGCCAGCTCACCACTTCTGGGACAGGGGAACACTGAAGCTTTCTTT; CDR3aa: CASSPLLGQGNTEAFF
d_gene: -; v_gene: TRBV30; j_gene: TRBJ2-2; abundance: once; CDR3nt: TGTGCCTGGAGCGGGGGAGGGACACCCTACACCGGGGAGCTGTTTTTT; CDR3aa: CAWSGGGTPYTGELFF
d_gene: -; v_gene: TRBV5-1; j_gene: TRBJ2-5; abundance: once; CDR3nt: TGCGCCAGCAGCTTGGGGCCAACCGAAGAGACCCAGTACTTC; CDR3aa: CASSLGPTEETQYF
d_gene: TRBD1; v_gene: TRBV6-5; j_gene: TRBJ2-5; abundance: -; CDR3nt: TGTGCCAGCAGTTACTTCGACCAGGGGGCGCGAGAGACCCAGTACTTC; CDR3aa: CASSYFDQGARETQYF
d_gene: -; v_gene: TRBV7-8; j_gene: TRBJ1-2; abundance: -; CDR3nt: TGTGCCAGCAGCACGAACCAGGGGATGGGTGGCTACACCTTC; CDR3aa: CASSTNQGMGGYTF
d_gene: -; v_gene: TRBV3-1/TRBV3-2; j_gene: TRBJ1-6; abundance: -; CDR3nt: TGTGCCAGCAGCCAAGGAGGGTCCCCCTATAATTCACCCCTCCACTTT; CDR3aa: CASSQGGSPYNSPLHF
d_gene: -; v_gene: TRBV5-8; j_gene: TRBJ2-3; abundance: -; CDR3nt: TGTGCCAGCAGCCCCCAGAGCACAGATACGCAGTATTTT; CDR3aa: CASSPQSTDTQYF
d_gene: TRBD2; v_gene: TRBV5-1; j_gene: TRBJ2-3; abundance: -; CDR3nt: TGCGCCAGCTCAAGCGGGAGGGCAGGGGATACGCAGTATTTT; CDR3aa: CASSSGRAGDTQYF
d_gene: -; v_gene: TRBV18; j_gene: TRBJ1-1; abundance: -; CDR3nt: TGTGCCAGCTCACCGCCCGACAGGGAAGCTTTCTTT; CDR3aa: CASSPPDREAFF
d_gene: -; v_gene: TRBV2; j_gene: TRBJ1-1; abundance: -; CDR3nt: TGTGCCAGCAGGCCAAACCAAGGGGACACTGAAGCTTTCTTT; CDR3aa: CASRPNQGDTEAFF
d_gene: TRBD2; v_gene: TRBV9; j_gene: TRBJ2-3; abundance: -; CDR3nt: TGTGCCAGCAGCCCCCGGACTAGCGGGGGCGATACGCAGTATTTT; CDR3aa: CASSPRTSGGDTQYF
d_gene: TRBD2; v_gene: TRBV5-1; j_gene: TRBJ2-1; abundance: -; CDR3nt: TGCGCCAGCAGCTTGGCCGGGACTAGCGGCCAAAGCTCCTACAATGAGCAGTTCTTC; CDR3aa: CASSLAGTSGQSSYNEQFF